Listed below are T cell receptor beta chains from one sample, sequenced in a study of blood T cell dynamics during melanoma immunotherapy. Profiling relied on immunoSEQ multiplex PCR, and the TCRdb table lists in-frame clones only, not all of them. The repertoire holds 9,900 or so clones, with around 80% as singletons. The input for sequencing was blood, taken from a patient treated with checkpoint blockade. These TCRs come from a human donor with melanoma. CDR3s include the opening cysteine and the closing phenylalanine or tryptophan. The D gene is left open where the match is weak. Expanded clones get a size class; other rows say once, few or many, or leave the size out.

DNA: TGTGCCAGCAGACAGGACATTGGGGATGAAAAACTGTTTTTT; CDR3: CASRQDIGDEKLFF; V: TRBV7-9; D: -; size: once; J: TRBJ1-4
DNA: TGCGCCAGCAGCACGGGACAGAGAAACACCGGGGAGCTGTTTTTT; CDR3: CASSTGQRNTGELFF; V: TRBV5-1; D: TRBD1; size: few; J: TRBJ2-2
DNA: TGTGCTAGTGGTTTGGTTGAAGGGGACGGACCCGCTACGCAGTATTTT; CDR3: CASGLVEGDGPATQYF; V: TRBV12-5; D: -; size: -; J: TRBJ2-3
DNA: TGTGCCAGCAGTTTAAGAAGGGGGGTGACTGAAGCTTTCTTT; CDR3: CASSLRRGVTEAFF; V: TRBV28; D: -; size: -; J: TRBJ1-1
DNA: TGTGCCAGCAGCTTATCCGGGGACACTGAAGCTTTCTTT; CDR3: CASSLSGDTEAFF; V: TRBV7-2; D: -; size: few; J: TRBJ1-1
DNA: TGTGCCAGCCTTGAGGGGGCTCATAGCAATCAGCCCCAGCATTTT; CDR3: CASLEGAHSNQPQHF; V: TRBV28; D: TRBD1; size: -; J: TRBJ1-5
DNA: TGCGCCAGCAGCTTTGACAAGGCGGGCTACACCTTC; CDR3: CASSFDKAGYTF; V: TRBV5-1; D: -; size: -; J: TRBJ1-2
DNA: TGTGCCTGGATACTAGGCTCTACAGATACGCAGTATTTT; CDR3: CAWILGSTDTQYF; V: TRBV2; D: -; size: -; J: TRBJ2-3
DNA: TGTGCCAGCAGTGGACAGCCCCTCTATGGCTACACCTTC; CDR3: CASSGQPLYGYTF; V: TRBV28; D: -; size: -; J: TRBJ1-2
DNA: TGTGCCAGCAGTTTACCCCTAAAGGCAGGCATCGCTGAAGCTTTCTTT; CDR3: CASSLPLKAGIAEAFF; V: TRBV28; D: -; size: -; J: TRBJ1-1
DNA: TGTGCCAGCAGTTACTCGACTAGCGGAATCCAAGAGACCCAGTACTTC; CDR3: CASSYSTSGIQETQYF; V: TRBV6-5; D: TRBD2; size: -; J: TRBJ2-5
DNA: TGTGCCAGCAGCCGGTATAGCAATCAGCCCCAGCATTTT; CDR3: CASSRYSNQPQHF; V: TRBV27; D: -; size: -; J: TRBJ1-5
DNA: TGTGCCAGCAGTGGTCCACAGGGGGCAGGGGGCTACACCTTC; CDR3: CASSGPQGAGGYTF; V: TRBV6-1; D: TRBD1; size: -; J: TRBJ1-2
DNA: TGCGCCAGCAGCCAAGTACCCGGGAACACTGAAGCTTTCTTT; CDR3: CASSQVPGNTEAFF; V: TRBV4-3; D: -; size: -; J: TRBJ1-1
DNA: TGTGCCAGCCGAACAGGGGGCTCCACAGATACGCAGTATTTT; CDR3: CASRTGGSTDTQYF; V: TRBV7-2; D: TRBD1; size: -; J: TRBJ2-3
DNA: TGTGCCAGCAGTGAAGGCCAGGGCCACACTGAAGCTTTCTTT; CDR3: CASSEGQGHTEAFF; V: TRBV2; D: -; size: few; J: TRBJ1-1
DNA: TGTGCCAGCAGCACACAGGGCTTTGAGCAGTTCTTC; CDR3: CASSTQGFEQFF; V: TRBV7-2; D: -; size: -; J: TRBJ2-1